This T cell receptor (beta chain) emerged from a study of regulatory T cells in long-lasting Graves disease. Turning to the study itself: Less than 3 months of antithyroid drugs had been taken by newly diagnosed Graves' patients.

Stated time point: newly diagnosed GD, antithyroid drugs for less than 3 months. From PBMCs, RNA was extracted and then used to make the TCR library. Patients all came to the study from an endocrinology department in Xi'an, China. This CDR3 comprises 18 residues. Between the trimmed V and J ends, which lost 2 bases and 0 bases, there was a span of 20 bases. Germline loops: CDR1 MGHRA, CDR2 YSYEKL. Sequencing libraries for TCR beta were prepared with iRepertoire HTBI primers and Arm-PCR of CDR3 regions. Each CDR3 protein is one row after TCRdb ran MiXCR on the multiplex PCR reads. The repertoire holds around 480,000 distinct CDR3 sequences, with around 16% as singletons. This sample also belongs to another study, concerning T cells in Graves' hyperthyroidism and ophthalmopathy. This second study says: Within blood appeared most thyroid clonotypes that had expanded above 0.001.

This receptor was identified in a woman in her forties or fifties with Graves disease. This sample comprised peripheral blood mononuclear cells (PBMCs), obtained at new diagnosis, from a patient treated with antithyroid drugs. The V gene is TRBV4-1, the J gene TRBJ2-7; D perhaps matches TRBD2 (6 bases). CDR3 protein: CASSQPLTRSPNSYEQYF. DNA for the CDR3: TGCGCCAGCAGCCAACCACTGACTAGGAGCCCGAACTCCTACGAGCAGTACTTC.